These 27 T cell receptor beta chains originate from one sample sequenced in a study of CD8 T cells in Susac syndrome. With random hexamers, reverse transcription was performed on about 0.45 to 1 ug of RNA. TCRdb redid the calling of the immunoSEQ multiplex PCR reads with MiXCR, one entry per CDR3 protein. The profile shows some 110,000 distinct CDR3 sequences, more than 90% of them singletons. The sequenced material came from CD4+ T cells from PBMCs. The receptors here all came from a human donor in good health.

V gene TRBV7-9 combines with J gene TRBJ2-5; TRBD2 might be the D (6 bases). CDR3 length equals 14 residues. V was shortened by 4 bases and J by 4 bases, with 13 bases between the two germline ends. The germline CDR1 and CDR2 sequences are SEHNR and FQNEAQ (reference sequence). The CDR3 coding sequence is TGTGCCAGCAGCTCCGTGAGGGAGGTAGAGACCCAGTACTTC. Residues: CASSSVREVETQYF.

This chain links TRBV10-3 with TRBJ2-7; 8 bases fit TRBD1. The germline gives CDR1 ENHRY, CDR2 SYGVKD. The CDR3 runs to 13 residues. V was clipped by 8 bases and J by 0 bases; unmatched bases: 3. The DNA of the CDR3 is TGTGCCATCCGGACAGGGAGCTCCTACGAGCAGTACTTC. Translating it yields CAIRTGSSYEQYF.

The chain combines TRBV29-1 with TRBJ1-2, with 7 bases aligning to TRBD1. The CDR3 runs to 14 residues. Per germline, CDR1 SQVTM and CDR2 ANQGSEA. With 2 bases clipped from V and 3 bases from J, the junction kept 6 bases outside the gene matches. This CDR3 reads CSVESQGGYYGYTF. CDR3 DNA sequence: TGCAGCGTTGAAAGCCAAGGGGGCTACTATGGCTACACCTTC.

This sequence joins TRBV15 and TRBJ1-2; the D is unclear. With 0 bases removed from V and 6 bases from J, the gap between germline ends came to 5 bases. The CDR3 is 12 amino acids. Germline V gives CDR1 LNHNV, CDR2 YYDKDF (reference sequence). The CDR3: CATSREADGYTF. As DNA, the CDR3 is TGTGCCACCAGCAGAGAGGCAGATGGCTACACCTTC. The variable domain in full, with the rest retrieved from reference TRBV15 and TRBJ1-2, is DAMVIQNPRYQVTQFGKPVTLSCSQTLNHNVMYWYQQKSSQAPKLLFHYYDKDFNNEADTPDNFQSRRPNTSFCFLDIRSPGLGDTAMYLCATSREADGYTFGSGTRLTVV.

This clonotype occurred once. The chain links TRBV29-1 to TRBJ2-7; D unresolved. CDR1 is SQVTM, CDR2 ANQGSEA, per germline. CDR3 length: 12 amino acids. Trimming left V 5 bases short and J 3 bases short, with 11 bases between. The CDR3 is CSVQDLIYEQYF. CDR3 coding DNA: TGCAGCGTTCAGGACCTTATCTACGAGCAGTACTTC.

This clonotype appeared a single time. The V gene is TRBV29-1, the J gene TRBJ2-1; tentative D call: TRBD2 (6 bases). Germline values: CDR1 SQVTM, CDR2 ANQGSEA. The CDR3 is made up of 13 amino acids. V shed 4 bases and J shed 9 bases, with 16 bases lying between them. Written as DNA, the CDR3 is TGCAGCGTTGTTTTGACACTCGGGGGTGAGCAGTTCTTC. It codes for CSVVLTLGGEQFF.

The rearrangement links TRBV7-2 to TRBJ2-2; D is uncertain. This CDR3 is 14 amino acids long. The germline gives CDR1 SGHTA, CDR2 FQGNSA. Trimming removed 1 base from V and 6 bases from J, with 9 bases in between. CDR3 loop: CASSLVLEAGELFF. CDR3 DNA sequence: TGTGCCAGCAGCTTAGTTCTTGAGGCCGGGGAGCTGTTTTTT. The whole variable domain, filled in from reference TRBV7-2 and TRBJ2-2, reads GAGVSQSPSNKVTEKGKDVELRCDPISGHTALYWYRQSLGQGLEFLIYFQGNSAPDKSGLPSDRFSAERTGGSVSTLTIQRTQQEDSAVYLCASSLVLEAGELFFGEGSRLTVL.

Here the CDR3 DNA reads TGCAGTGCTAGATCGGAGGGGGGCGCAGATACGCAGTATTTT. Protein product: CSARSEGGADTQYF. The chain links TRBV20-1 to TRBJ2-3; either TRBD1 or TRBD2 may fit D (6 bases each). The CDR3 is made up of 14 amino acids. V lost 2 bases and J 4 bases, leaving 13 bases between the germline ends. CDR1 is DFQATT and CDR2 is SNEGSKA in the germline V gene (reference sequence).

V is TRBV7-9 and J is TRBJ2-4; 7 bases are a match to TRBD2. The CDR3 runs to 15 residues. Germline values: CDR1 SEHNR, CDR2 FQNEAQ (reference sequence). Trimming took 5 bases from V and 5 from J; bases not matched to a gene: 9. The CDR3 protein is CASSLSSGTQNIQYF. The CDR3 bases are TGTGCCAGCAGCCTCTCAAGCGGGACCCAAAACATTCAGTACTTC.

The chain employs TRBV5-1 and TRBJ1-3, with TRBD1 matching over 8 bases. The CDR3 is made up of 16 amino acids. The V segment lost 2 bases and the J segment 4 bases; nucleotides outside the gene matches: 8. Germline CDR1 and CDR2: SGHRS and YFSETQ. CDR3 in amino acids: CASSFLTRDRGNTIYF. DNA for the CDR3: TGCGCCAGCAGCTTTCTTACCCGGGACAGGGGAAACACCATATATTTT.

The chain recombines TRBV5-1 with TRBJ1-1; 8 bases map to TRBD1. Germline V gene data show CDR1 as SGHRS and CDR2 as YFSETQ. Trimming at V came to 3 bases and at J to 5 bases, leaving 6 bases not matched to a gene. The CDR3 has 14 amino acids. The CDR3, as DNA: TGCGCCAGCAGCTCCGGACAGGGACGTACTGAAGCTTTCTTT. Protein sequence: CASSSGQGRTEAFF.

The chain carries TRBV29-1 and TRBJ2-7; TRBD2 aligns across 10 bases. The CDR3 length is 15 residues. Germline trimming cut 6 bases from V and 5 bases from J; bases unmatched to any gene: 13. Germline CDR1 and CDR2: SQVTM and ANQGSEA. CDR3 nucleotides: TGCAGCGTCGGGGGACTAGCGATATCCTACGACGAGCAGTACTTC. Translating it yields CSVGGLAISYDEQYF.

V and J are TRBV3-1 and TRBJ1-2; D is perhaps TRBD1 (5 bases). This CDR3 region has 15 residues. Trimming pared 4 bases from V and 0 bases from J, leaving 12 bases between. From germline, CDR1 is LGHDT and CDR2 YNNKEL (reference sequence). In DNA, the CDR3 is TGTGCCAGCAGCCCCATAGGGACGGCTAACTATGGCTACACCTTC. Protein product: CASSPIGTANYGYTF.

This chain uses TRBV6-2 or TRBV6-3 with TRBJ2-1; perhaps D is TRBD1 or TRBD2 (5 bases each). Germline V gene lookup returns CDR1 MNHEY and CDR2 SVGEGT. The CDR3 loop spans 13 amino acids. The V end was cut by 8 bases, the J end by 10 bases, with 18 bases between. CDR3: CASLRMGDDEQFF. In DNA, the CDR3 is TGTGCCAGCTTGCGGATGGGGGATGACGAGCAGTTCTTC.

The CDR3 DNA is TGTGCCAGCAGTTACTCGGGACAGGGATTCGGCTACACCTTC. Its translation is CASSYSGQGFGYTF. The V and J genes are TRBV6-2 or TRBV6-3 and TRBJ1-2; 9 bases map to TRBD1. The J segment lost 8 bases and the V segment lost 0 bases, leaving 4 bases of the junction unmatched. This CDR3 region has 14 residues. Looked up from germline, CDR1 is MNHEY and CDR2 is SVGEGT.

The chain links TRBV11-3 to TRBJ2-2; D tentatively fits TRBD1 or TRBD2 (5 bases each). V was trimmed by 1 base and J by 0 bases, leaving 12 bases between them. Germline V CDR1 and CDR2: SGHNT, YENEEA. The length of the CDR3 is 17 residues. CDR3 protein: CASSLGRGRANTGELFF. CDR3 coding DNA: TGTGCCAGCAGCTTAGGCCGGGGACGAGCGAACACCGGGGAGCTGTTTTTT.

The V call is TRBV3-1, the J call TRBJ2-1; D is possibly TRBD2 (5 bases). V gave up 3 bases and J gave up 4 bases, with 10 bases separating them. Germline V lookup: CDR1 LGHDT, CDR2 YNNKEL (reference sequence). The CDR3 contains 14 residues. CDR3 bases: TGTGCCAGCAGCCACTCGGGGTTATACAATGAGCAGTTCTTC. It is translated as CASSHSGLYNEQFF.

This rearrangement joins TRBV2 to TRBJ1-1, with TRBD1 as a possible D gene (5 bases). The length of the CDR3 is 13 residues. Germline V lookup: CDR1 SNHLY, CDR2 FYNNEI. With 7 bases removed from V and 5 bases from J, the gap between germline ends came to 14 bases. The CDR3 DNA reads TGTGCCAGCATCTCCGGGACCTGGACTGAAGCTTTCTTT. Translating gives CASISGTWTEAFF.

V usage is TRBV7-9 and J usage is TRBJ2-1; D unclear. CDR1 SEHNR and CDR2 FQNEAQ come from the germline V gene (reference sequence). The CDR3 has 14 amino acids. Trimming cost V 0 bases and J 6 bases, with 9 bases left between them. The CDR3 DNA reads as TGTGCCAGCAGCTTAGCAACAGATTCCAATGAGCAGTTCTTC. Protein sequence: CASSLATDSNEQFF.

This clonotype appeared a single time. The chain joins TRBV19 to TRBJ1-5, with a tentative D call TRBD1 (6 bases). Germline V gene lookup returns CDR1 LNHDA and CDR2 SQIVND (reference sequence). The length of the CDR3 is 14 residues. V shed 6 bases and J shed 6 bases, with 15 bases lying between them. CDR3 in amino acids: CASSLWGASQPQHF. CDR3 sequence (DNA): TGTGCCAGTAGCCTCTGGGGGGCCAGTCAGCCCCAGCATTTT.

CDR3 loop: CASSQDMLNTEAFF. The CDR3 DNA reads TGTGCCAGCAGCCAAGATATGCTGAACACTGAAGCTTTCTTT. The gene calls are TRBV3-1 and TRBJ1-1; D is uncertain. The CDR3 is 14 amino acids. Looked up from germline, CDR1 is LGHDT and CDR2 is YNNKEL (reference sequence). Deletions cut 0 bases from V and 0 bases from J, with 5 bases between.

V gene TRBV5-4 combines with J gene TRBJ2-5; D unclear. Germline V gene sequence: CDR1 SGHNT, CDR2 YYREEE (reference sequence). With 0 bases removed from V and 6 bases from J, the gap between germline ends came to 12 bases. The CDR3 has 14 residues. CDR3 sequence: CASSLAVGAQTQYF. The CDR3 bases are TGTGCCAGCAGCTTGGCGGTGGGTGCCCAGACCCAGTACTTC.

J is TRBJ2-7 and V is TRBV18, with D possibly TRBD2 on 5 matching bases. Germline V gene data show CDR1 as KGHSH and CDR2 as LQKENI. V was cut by 0 bases and J by 6 bases, with 12 bases left in between. This CDR3 has 14 residues. The DNA for the CDR3 is TGTGCCAGCTCACCACCGGAGAGGGAACGCGAGCAGTACTTC. Its protein is CASSPPEREREQYF.

The chain joins TRBV6-6 to TRBJ2-1; no definite D call. Trimming left V 10 bases short and J 7 bases short, with 20 bases between. In germline, CDR1 is MNHNY, CDR2 SVGAGI (reference sequence). The CDR3 totals 14 residues. The CDR3 loop reads CATTGPDRNNEQFF. The CDR3 DNA is TGTGCCACCACGGGCCCCGACCGAAATAATGAGCAGTTCTTC.

The rearrangement joins TRBV7-2 to TRBJ2-7; tentatively, D is TRBD2 (5 bases). Germline assignment: CDR1 SGHTA and CDR2 FQGNSA. V lost 5 bases to trimming and J lost 5 bases, with 16 bases between them. There are 14 residues in the CDR3. The CDR3 reads CASSPPGSWDEQYF. CDR3 bases: TGTGCCAGCAGCCCTCCGGGATCATGGGACGAGCAGTACTTC.

The chain uses TRBV12-3 or TRBV12-4 and TRBJ2-5; D is possibly TRBD1 or TRBD2 (5 bases each). V was cut by 2 bases and J by 7 bases, with 14 bases left in between. This CDR3 has 14 amino acids. The CDR3 loop is CASSLLGPPGTQYF. DNA for the CDR3: TGTGCCAGCAGTTTATTGGGACCCCCGGGGACCCAGTACTTC.

V is TRBV27 and J is TRBJ1-2; 7 bases line up with TRBD1. This CDR3 region has 15 residues. Trimming cost V 3 bases and J 6 bases; bases outside gene matches: 10. The germline gives CDR1 MNHEY, CDR2 SMNVEV (reference sequence). CDR3 nucleotide sequence: TGTGCCAGCAGTTTGGGGACAGTCTCCGTGGATGGCTACACCTTC. Encoded protein: CASSLGTVSVDGYTF.